This T cell receptor beta chain came from a study of blood T cell repertoires in COVID-19. Assay: immunoSEQ multiplex PCR; the TCRdb copy retains only in-frame clones and omits some. The sample has about 210,000 clones, roughly four fifths seen once. The CDR3 is made up of 15 amino acids. Germline V CDR1 and CDR2: ENHRY, SYGVKD. V was clipped by 5 bases and J by 0 bases, with 11 bases between them. The receptor was isolated from a woman in her forties with acute or convalescent COVID-19. This chain connects TRBV10-3 to TRBJ2-1; TRBD2 is a possible D gene (6 bases). Input material: peripheral blood. CDR3 residues: CAISRERNSYNEQFF. CDR3 nucleotide sequence: TGTGCCATCAGTCGGGAGAGAAACTCCTACAATGAGCAGTTCTTC.